What follows are 14 T cell receptor beta chains derived from one specimen sequenced in a study of T cells in Graves' hyperthyroidism and ophthalmopathy. The CDR3 regions of TCR beta were amplified from RNA transcripts. RT-PCR in the first round (using the HTBI primer set) targeted the TCR CDR3. TCRdb fed the multiplex PCR reads into MiXCR, producing one record per CDR3 protein. Among some 200,000 distinct CDR3 sequences listed, roughly a sixth were seen once. The source material was blood. The receptor source for this set is a woman aged 45-59 years with Graves' hyperthyroidism.

The chain uses TRBV29-1 and TRBJ1-1; no definite D call. Germline lookup yields CDR1 SQVTM and CDR2 ANQGSEA. The length of the CDR3 is 14 residues. V lost 6 bases to trimming and J lost 0 bases, with 14 bases between them. Here the CDR3 reads CSVPPDGMNTEAFF. CDR3 DNA sequence: TGCAGCGTCCCTCCCGATGGTATGAACACTGAAGCTTTCTTT. Combining the CDR3 with reference TRBV29-1 and TRBJ1-1 gives the whole variable domain SAVISQKPSRDICQRGTSLTIQCQVDSQVTMMFWYRQQPGQSLTLIATANQGSEATYESGFVIDKFPISRPNLTFSTLTVSNMSPEDSSIYLCSVPPDGMNTEAFFGQGTRLTVV.

This clonotype was detected many times. V usage is TRBV12-3 or TRBV12-4 and J usage is TRBJ2-2; 10 nucleotides line up with TRBD2. CDR3 size: 16 residues. Trimming removed 6 bases from V and 2 bases from J; junction bases left unmatched: 6. CDR3: CASSAGLAINTGELFF. For the CDR3, the DNA is TGTGCCAGCAGCGCGGGACTAGCGATAAACACCGGGGAGCTGTTTTTT.

This clonotype was counted ten times or more. The gene calls are TRBV20-1 and TRBJ1-1; TRBD1 agrees at 7 bases. V was pared by 6 bases and J by 6 bases, with 10 bases of the junction left unmatched. This CDR3 region has 13 residues. CDR1 is DFQATT, CDR2 SNEGSKA, per germline (reference sequence). The DNA of the CDR3 is TGCAGTGCCAAGGGGGCAGGGGCCGCTGAAGCTTTCTTT. Encoded protein: CSAKGAGAAEAFF.

This clonotype came up a few times. The V gene is TRBV7-6, the J gene TRBJ2-5, with 15 bases fitting TRBD2. Germline assignment: CDR1 SGHVS and CDR2 FNYEAQ. This CDR3 is 17 amino acids long. Trimming took 5 bases from V and 4 from J; bases not matched to a gene: 8. The CDR3: CASSPGLAGGAGETQYF. In nucleotides, the CDR3 is TGTGCCAGCAGCCCTGGACTAGCGGGAGGGGCGGGAGAGACCCAGTACTTC. Full variable domain (remainder filled in from reference TRBV7-6 and TRBJ2-5): GAGVSQSPRYKVTKRGQDVALRCDPISGHVSLYWYRQALGQGPEFLTYFNYEAQQDKSGLPNDRFSAERPEGSISTLTIQRTEQRDSAMYRCASSPGLAGGAGETQYFGPGTRLLVL.

This clonotype was observed many times. The V call is TRBV12-3 or TRBV12-4, the J call TRBJ2-5, with 10 bases fitting TRBD2. The CDR3 consists of 16 residues. The V and J ends lost 5 bases and 2 bases, in that order; junction bases with no gene match: 8. The chain's CDR3 is CASSGWASGRQETQYF. The CDR3 DNA sequence: TGTGCCAGCAGTGGGTGGGCTAGCGGGAGACAAGAGACCCAGTACTTC.

The rearrangement links TRBV11-3 to TRBJ2-6, with 8 positions matching TRBD1. Germline V CDR1 and CDR2: SGHNT, YENEEA. The trim removed 5 bases at V and 0 bases at J, leaving 6 bases unmatched. The CDR3 runs 17 residues. The CDR3 region has the DNA TGTGCCAGCAGCCTGGGACAGGCTCCCTCTGGGGCCAACGTCCTGACTTTC. Its translation is CASSLGQAPSGANVLTF.

This chain uses TRBV7-2 with TRBJ2-7, with TRBD2 matching 13 bases. Germline CDR1 reads SGHTA; CDR2 reads FQGNSA. This CDR3 contains 19 residues. The V gene end was trimmed by 0 bases and the J gene end by 3 bases; junction bases not matched to a gene: 11. In DNA, the CDR3 is TGTGCCAGCAGCTTAGCCATTGGACTAGCGGGAGCCCAACTCTACGAGCAGTACTTC. It encodes CASSLAIGLAGAQLYEQYF.

There are a few counts of this clonotype. CDR3 protein: CASSFKGKQGGYTF. Written as DNA, the CDR3 is TGTGCCAGCAGTTTTAAGGGAAAGCAGGGCGGCTACACCTTC. V is TRBV27 and J is TRBJ1-2, with D possibly being TRBD1 (5 bases). The CDR3 is made up of 14 amino acids. Per germline, CDR1 MNHEY and CDR2 SMNVEV (reference sequence). The ends were cut back, 3 bases at V and 8 bases at J, with 16 bases in the middle.

This clonotype has more than one count but fewer than ten. The chain employs TRBV5-1 and TRBJ2-7; D possibly corresponds to TRBD1 (5 bases). CDR3 length: 13 residues. The ends were cut back, 3 bases at V and 4 bases at J, with 11 bases in the middle. Per germline, CDR1 SGHRS and CDR2 YFSETQ. The CDR3 sequence is CASSSKDTYEQYF. As DNA, the CDR3 is TGCGCCAGCAGCTCCAAGGACACTTACGAGCAGTACTTC.

There are many counts of this clonotype. One junction end disagrees with the germline gene, perhaps due to a read error. The V gene is TRBV7-7, the J gene TRBJ2-1; 10 positions match TRBD2. Per germline, CDR1 SSHAT and CDR2 FNYEAQ (reference sequence). This CDR3 is 16 amino acids long. CDR3 loop: CASSPSGRARYNEQFF. CDR3 nucleotides: TGTGCTAGCAGCCCAAGCGGGAGGGCCCGATACAATGAGCAGTTCTTC.

This clonotype was observed at least ten times. The chain carries TRBV6-2 or TRBV6-3 and TRBJ2-1; 7 positions match TRBD1. The CDR3 has 15 amino acids. Trimming cost V 5 bases and J 4 bases; bases outside gene matches: 8. Germline V CDR1 and CDR2: MNHEY, SVGEGT. The CDR3 protein is CASSRGTVLYNEQFF. The CDR3 nucleotides are TGTGCCAGCAGTAGGGGGACAGTGTTATACAATGAGCAGTTCTTC.

The chain recombines TRBV6-2 or TRBV6-3 with TRBJ1-1, with unresolved D. V was cut by 3 bases and J by 11 bases, with 13 bases left in between. The CDR3 has 12 residues. Germline V CDR1 and CDR2: MNHEY, SVGEGT. The DNA for the CDR3 is TGTGCCAGCAGTTATGGGCAGCGGGAGGCTTTCTTT. Translating it yields CASSYGQREAFF.

This clonotype was detected a few times. This sequence joins TRBV7-6 and TRBJ2-3; 7 nucleotides agree with TRBD2. This CDR3 has 16 residues. Germline loops: CDR1 SGHVS, CDR2 FNYEAQ. V was pared by 0 bases and J by 8 bases, with 11 bases of the junction left unmatched. The CDR3 region has the DNA TGTGCCAGCAGCTTAGCGGGCGGACTAGACGGAGGTACGCAGTATTTT. Amino acid sequence: CASSLAGGLDGGTQYF.

The chain combines TRBV7-9 with TRBJ2-7; 12 nucleotides line up with TRBD2. Germline values: CDR1 SEHNR, CDR2 FQNEAQ (reference sequence). This CDR3 has 15 residues. The trim removed 6 bases at V and 7 bases at J, leaving 10 bases unmatched. The CDR3 is CASSAATSGSSEQYF. Written as DNA, the CDR3 is TGTGCCAGCAGTGCCGCGACTAGCGGGAGTAGTGAGCAGTACTTC.